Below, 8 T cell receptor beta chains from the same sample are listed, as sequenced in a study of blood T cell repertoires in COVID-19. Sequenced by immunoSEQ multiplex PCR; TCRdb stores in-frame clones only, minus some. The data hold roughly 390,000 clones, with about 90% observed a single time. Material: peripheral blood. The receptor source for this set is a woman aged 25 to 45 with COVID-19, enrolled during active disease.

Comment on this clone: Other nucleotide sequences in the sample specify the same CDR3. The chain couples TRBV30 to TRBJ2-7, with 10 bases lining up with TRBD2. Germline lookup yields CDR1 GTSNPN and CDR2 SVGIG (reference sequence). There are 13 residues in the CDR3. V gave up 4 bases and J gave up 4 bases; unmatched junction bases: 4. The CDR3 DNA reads TGTGCCTGGACTAGCGGGGGCTCGTACGAGCAGTACTTC. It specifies CAWTSGGSYEQYF.

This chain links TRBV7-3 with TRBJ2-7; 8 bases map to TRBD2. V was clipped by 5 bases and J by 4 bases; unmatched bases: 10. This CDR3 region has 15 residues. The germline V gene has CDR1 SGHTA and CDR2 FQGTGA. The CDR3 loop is CASSPSPSGLYEQYF. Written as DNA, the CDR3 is TGTGCCAGCAGCCCCTCCCCTAGCGGGCTGTACGAGCAGTACTTC.

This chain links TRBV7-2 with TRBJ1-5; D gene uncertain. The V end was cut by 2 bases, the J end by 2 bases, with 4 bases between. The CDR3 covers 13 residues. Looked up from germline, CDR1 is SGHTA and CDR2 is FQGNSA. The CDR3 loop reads CASSLQGNQPQHF. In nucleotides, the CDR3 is TGTGCCAGCAGCTTACAGGGCAATCAGCCCCAGCATTTT.

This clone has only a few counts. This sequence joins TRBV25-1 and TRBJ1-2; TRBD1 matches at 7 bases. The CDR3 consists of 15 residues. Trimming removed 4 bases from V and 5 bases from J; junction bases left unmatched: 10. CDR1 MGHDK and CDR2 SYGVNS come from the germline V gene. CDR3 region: CASSAFGTEGYGYTF. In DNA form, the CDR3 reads TGTGCCAGCAGTGCGTTCGGGACAGAAGGTTATGGCTACACCTTC.

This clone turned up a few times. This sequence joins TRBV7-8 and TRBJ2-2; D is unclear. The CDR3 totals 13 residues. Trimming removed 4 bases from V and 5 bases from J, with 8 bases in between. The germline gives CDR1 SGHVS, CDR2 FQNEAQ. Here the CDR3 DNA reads TGTGCCAGCAGCTCCCAGGATACCGGGGAGCTGTTTTTT. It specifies CASSSQDTGELFF.

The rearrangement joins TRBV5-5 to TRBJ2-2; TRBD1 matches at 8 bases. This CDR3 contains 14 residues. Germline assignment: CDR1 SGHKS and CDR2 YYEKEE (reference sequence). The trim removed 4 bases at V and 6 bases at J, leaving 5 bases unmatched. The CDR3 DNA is TGTGCCAGCAGCCTGGACAGGGCCTCCGGGGAGCTGTTTTTT. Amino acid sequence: CASSLDRASGELFF.

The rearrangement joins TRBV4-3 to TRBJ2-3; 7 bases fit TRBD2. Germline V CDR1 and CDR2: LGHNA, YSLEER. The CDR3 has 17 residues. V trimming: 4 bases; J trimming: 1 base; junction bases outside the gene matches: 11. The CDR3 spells CASSLRPAGSGTDTQYF. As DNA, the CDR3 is TGCGCCAGCAGCCTACGACCAGCGGGAAGTGGCACAGATACGCAGTATTTT.

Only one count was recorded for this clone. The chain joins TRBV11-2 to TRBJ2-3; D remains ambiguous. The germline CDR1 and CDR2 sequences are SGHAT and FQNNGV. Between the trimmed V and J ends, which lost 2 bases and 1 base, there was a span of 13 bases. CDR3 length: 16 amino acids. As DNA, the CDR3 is TGTGCCAGCAGCTTAATGAAGCCCGGTCGCACAGATACGCAGTATTTT. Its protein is CASSLMKPGRTDTQYF.